Sequencing of this TCR beta chain was carried out in a study of shared clonotypes between healthy human individuals. About this clone: What it binds is unknown.

The sorted-subset replicate PCRs were given 200 ng DNA, which is 27,000 or so T cell genomes. Here immunoSEQ multiplex PCR was the method, and the copy in TCRdb shows in-frame clones only, minus some. The table records 760,000 or so clones, about 96% of them present only once. CD45RO negativity and positive selection for CCR7 defined naive CD8 cells, a population that excluded terminally differentiated effector memory CD45RA+ cells. Notes on the study in general: Non-shared clonotypes were found to have lower generation probabilities than the clonotypes that were shared by all four of the sorted-subset donors. Larger estimated richness was generally seen in naive subsets than in memory subsets. Though the depth was large, rarefaction showed that sorted-subset sequencing was incomplete.

Sequenced material: naive CD8+ T cells sorted from blood. The receptor's source is a man aged 25-40 years in good health.

CDR3 loop: CASSALGQGLRQETQYF. The CDR3 nucleotides read TGTGCCAGCAGCGCACTAGGACAGGGCCTCCGACAAGAGACCCAGTACTTC. The chain employs TRBV9 and TRBJ2-5; 8 positions match TRBD1. The CDR3 contains 17 residues. Germline lookup yields CDR1 SGDLS and CDR2 YYNGEE. V shed 3 bases and J 2 bases; nucleotides not matched to a gene: 12. The entire variable domain, with the rest obtained from reference TRBV9 and TRBJ2-5, is as follows: DSGVTQTPKHLITATGQRVTLRCSPRSGDLSVYWYQQSLDQGLQFLIQYYNGEERAKGNILERFSAQQFPDLHSELNLSSLELGDSALYFCASSALGQGLRQETQYFGPGTRLLVL.